The 23 T cell receptor beta chains reported below all come from one sample, sequenced in a study of regulatory T cells. Study results and limitations: Hydrophobic residues at CDR3 positions 6 and 7 were enriched in conventional CD4+ T cells of CD3G-deficient patients.

Antigens for these TCRs are unknown. Amplification used 52 TRBV primers and 13 TRBJ primers. Clones were sequenced by immunoSEQ multiplex PCR, and TCRdb holds only the in-frame ones, with some missing. The profile covers roughly 32,000 clones, with 70% to 90% appearing a single time and about 2.4% taken by the ten largest. Source material: conventional CD4+ T cells sorted from blood. The receptors originated from a person aged 18 to 35 with CD3G deficiency.

This clone came up once. J is TRBJ2-1 and V is TRBV6-1, with D unresolved. V was shortened by 6 bases and J by 4 bases, with 7 bases between the two germline ends. The CDR3 covers 12 residues. Germline CDR1 reads MNHNS; CDR2 reads SASEGT. In nucleotides, the CDR3 is TGTGCCAGCAGCCACGTTTACAATGAGCAGTTCTTC. It yields the protein CASSHVYNEQFF.

This chain connects TRBV6-1 to TRBJ2-7; D uncertain. This CDR3 is built from 13 residues. Germline assignment: CDR1 MNHNS and CDR2 SASEGT. The V and J ends lost 2 bases and 6 bases respectively, with 11 bases between them. Here the CDR3 reads CASSETPAAEQYF. The CDR3 DNA reads as TGTGCCAGCAGTGAAACGCCGGCCGCCGAGCAGTACTTC.

This rearrangement joins TRBV10-3 to TRBJ1-1; D not resolved. This CDR3 region has 13 residues. The germline gives CDR1 ENHRY, CDR2 SYGVKD. V lost 5 bases to trimming and J lost 0 bases, with 7 bases between them. CDR3 DNA sequence: TGTGCCATCAGTTTACAGATGAACACTGAAGCTTTCTTT. Protein sequence: CAISLQMNTEAFF.

The chain employs TRBV19 and TRBJ2-4, with 9 nucleotides matching TRBD1. Losses at the gene ends were 4 bases for V and 7 bases for J; bases not matched to a gene: 5. Germline CDR1 and CDR2: LNHDA and SQIVND (reference sequence). The CDR3 totals 14 residues. This CDR3 reads CASSRGTGTNIQYF. CDR3 coding DNA: TGTGCCAGTAGTAGAGGGACAGGGACGAACATTCAGTACTTC.

The chain is built from TRBV7-2 and TRBJ2-1; 8 bases agree with TRBD2. The CDR3 sequence is 14 residues long. Trimming cost V 5 bases and J 9 bases; bases outside gene matches: 9. CDR1 and CDR2 from the germline V gene are SGHTA and FQGNSA. In DNA, the CDR3 is TGTGCCAGCAGCCTCAGGCGGGGGGCTGGTGAGCAGTTCTTC. The encoded protein is CASSLRRGAGEQFF.

This sequence joins TRBV28 and TRBJ1-4, with TRBD1 matching over 9 bases. This CDR3 is 16 amino acids long. Losses at the gene ends were 3 bases for V and 8 bases for J; bases not matched to a gene: 10. In germline, CDR1 is MDHEN, CDR2 SYDVKM. The CDR3 DNA reads as TGTGCCAGCAGTTTTTCCCACAGGGGGCCATGGGAAAAACTGTTTTTT. Residues: CASSFSHRGPWEKLFF.

The rearrangement uses TRBV6-1 and TRBJ2-2; D uncertain. The ends were cut back, 2 bases at V and 5 bases at J, with 12 bases in the middle. The CDR3 contains 15 residues. CDR1 is MNHNS and CDR2 is SASEGT in the germline V gene. The CDR3 DNA reads as TGTGCCAGCAGTGAATACGGCCGGCAGACCGGGGAGCTGTTTTTT. Protein sequence: CASSEYGRQTGELFF.

The V and J genes are TRBV7-8 and TRBJ2-7; no clear D gene. The germline V gene has CDR1 SGHVS and CDR2 FQNEAQ. Trimming stripped 5 bases from V and 4 bases from J, with 6 bases between. This CDR3 has 11 residues. The CDR3 sequence: CASSVGYEQYF. CDR3 DNA sequence: TGTGCCAGCAGCGTCGGTTACGAGCAGTACTTC.

The V gene is TRBV7-9, the J gene TRBJ2-1, with D maybe TRBD2 (5 bases). Trimming shortened V by 7 bases and J by 8 bases, and 15 bases separated the two germline ends. The germline V gene has CDR1 SEHNR and CDR2 FQNEAQ (reference sequence). CDR3 size: 13 residues. The CDR3 here is CASTKVGVYEQFF. Here the CDR3 DNA reads TGTGCCAGCACTAAAGTCGGGGTCTATGAGCAGTTCTTC.

This chain links TRBV5-1 with TRBJ1-2, with 9 bases fitting TRBD1. Germline CDR1 reads SGHRS; CDR2 reads YFSETQ. The V and J ends lost 4 bases and 13 bases, in that order; junction bases with no gene match: 8. This CDR3 has 12 residues. The CDR3 DNA follows: TGCGCCAGCAGCCAGTACAGGGGGCGCCTCACCTTC. Amino acid sequence: CASSQYRGRLTF.

The chain recombines TRBV27 with TRBJ2-2; D gene ambiguous. Germline-derived CDR1 and CDR2 are MNHEY and SMNVEV (reference sequence). The CDR3 covers 16 residues. Trimming took 7 bases from V and 7 from J, leaving 22 bases between them. DNA for the CDR3: TGTGCCAGCACCCAACGAGGAAAGGGCAAGATCGGGGAGCTGTTTTTT. Translated: CASTQRGKGKIGELFF.

This clone showed up just a few times. CDR3 bases: TGTGCGGTGCGGAGGATGGGCCAAGCCAAAAACATTCAGTACTTC. Its protein product is CAVRRMGQAKNIQYF. This chain connects TRBV6-1 to TRBJ2-4, with a possible D match to TRBD2 (5 bases). The CDR3 contains 15 residues. Germline V gene lookup returns CDR1 MNHNS and CDR2 SASEGT.

The chain links TRBV5-1 to TRBJ2-7, with D hard to call. This CDR3 spans 14 amino acids. The germline CDR1 and CDR2 sequences are SGHRS and YFSETQ. The germline V and J ends were trimmed by 0 bases and 0 bases, with 7 bases remaining between them. The CDR3 DNA sequence: TGCGCCAGCAGCTTGGGACCCCGCTCCTACGAGCAGTACTTC. It encodes CASSLGPRSYEQYF.

The chain recombines TRBV28 with TRBJ2-2; 10 nucleotides line up with TRBD2. V was pared by 6 bases and J by 0 bases, with 7 bases of the junction left unmatched. Germline CDR1 is MDHEN and CDR2 is SYDVKM. The CDR3 covers 17 residues. The CDR3 here is CASRPRLAGTNTGELFF. The CDR3 nucleotides read TGTGCCAGCAGGCCAAGACTAGCGGGTACGAACACCGGGGAGCTGTTTTTT.

The chain has TRBV6-1 and TRBJ2-7, with a tentative D call TRBD2 (6 bases). With 0 bases removed from V and 6 bases from J, the gap between germline ends came to 9 bases. Germline V gene data show CDR1 as MNHNS and CDR2 as SASEGT. The CDR3 consists of 13 residues. CDR3 sequence: CASSEAGRGEQYF. The CDR3 DNA sequence: TGTGCCAGCAGTGAAGCGGGGCGGGGCGAGCAGTACTTC.

The CDR3 DNA sequence: TGTGCCTGGAGTGTGCGTGGGACTATGAACACCGGGGAGCTGTTTTTT. This translates into CAWSVRGTMNTGELFF. This chain joins TRBV30 and TRBJ2-2; 7 nucleotides align to TRBD2. CDR3 length: 16 residues. The J segment lost 1 base and the V segment lost 0 bases, leaving 5 bases of the junction unmatched. Germline lookup yields CDR1 GTSNPN and CDR2 SVGIG (reference sequence).

The chain links TRBV14 to TRBJ2-2; D might be TRBD1 or TRBD2, each matching 5 bases. This CDR3 is built from 20 residues. Trimming took 3 bases from V and 4 from J, leaving 27 bases between them. Germline CDR1 SGHDN, CDR2 FVKESK. The CDR3 DNA is TGTGCCAGCAGCCATCTGGGTTTGGTGAGGACGGGACGAGGCACCGGGGAGCTGTTTTTT. It specifies CASSHLGLVRTGRGTGELFF.

The chain links TRBV28 to TRBJ1-5; D gene unclear. Germline CDR1 reads MDHEN; CDR2 reads SYDVKM. V lost 2 bases and J lost 4, with 12 bases in between. The CDR3 length is 15 residues. The CDR3 DNA sequence: TGTGCCAGCAGTTTAGGTCCCCGCAGGAATCAGCCCCAGCATTTT. Protein sequence: CASSLGPRRNQPQHF. Filled out from reference TRBV28 and TRBJ1-5, the complete variable domain reads DVKVTQSSRYLVKRTGEKVFLECVQDMDHENMFWYRQDPGLGLRLIYFSYDVKMKEKGDIPEGYSVSREKKERFSLILESASTNQTSMYLCASSLGPRRNQPQHFGDGTRLSIL.

The chain employs TRBV7-9 and TRBJ2-1; 15 bases are a match to TRBD2. V trimming: 5 bases; J trimming: 8 bases; junction bases outside the gene matches: 4. The CDR3 consists of 15 residues. Looked up from germline, CDR1 is SEHNR and CDR2 is FQNEAQ (reference sequence). CDR3 in DNA: TGTGCCAGCAGCCGCGGACTAGCGGGGGGGCATGAGCAGTTCTTC. This encodes CASSRGLAGGHEQFF.

This clone showed up just once. The rearrangement joins TRBV6-1 to TRBJ2-7; no clear D. V was trimmed by 0 bases and J by 2 bases, leaving 8 bases between them. The CDR3 length is 14 residues. The germline V gene encodes CDR1 MNHNS and CDR2 SASEGT. For the CDR3, the DNA is TGTGCCAGCAGTGAAGCGGACGTAACCTACGAGCAGTACTTC. This encodes CASSEADVTYEQYF.

The V and J genes are TRBV28 and TRBJ2-2; D is uncertain. Germline V CDR1 and CDR2: MDHEN, SYDVKM. Trimming took off 1 base at V and 1 base at J, with 13 bases between the two ends. The CDR3 length is 17 residues. The CDR3 sequence: CASSLYGRLKNTGELFF. CDR3 nucleotides: TGTGCCAGCAGTTTATATGGCCGCCTCAAGAACACCGGGGAGCTGTTTTTT.

V and J are TRBV28 and TRBJ1-5; D gene uncertain. The ends were cut back, 4 bases at V and 5 bases at J, with 15 bases in the middle. The CDR3 consists of 15 residues. Germline assignment: CDR1 MDHEN and CDR2 SYDVKM. The CDR3 DNA is TGTGCCAGCAGTTCTAATGGGAGATTAGATCAGCCCCAGCATTTT. Amino acids: CASSSNGRLDQPQHF. The entire variable domain, with the rest obtained from reference TRBV28 and TRBJ1-5, is as follows: DVKVTQSSRYLVKRTGEKVFLECVQDMDHENMFWYRQDPGLGLRLIYFSYDVKMKEKGDIPEGYSVSREKKERFSLILESASTNQTSMYLCASSSNGRLDQPQHFGDGTRLSIL.

This sequence joins TRBV6-1 and TRBJ2-6, with D perhaps matching TRBD2 (6 bases). V was trimmed by 7 bases and J by 1 base, leaving 11 bases between them. Germline values: CDR1 MNHNS, CDR2 SASEGT. This CDR3 contains 15 residues. The CDR3 loop is CASTGDGSGANVLTF. The DNA for the CDR3 is TGTGCCAGCACGGGGGACGGGTCTGGGGCCAACGTCCTGACTTTC.